In this sample, the clone carrying this TCR beta chain turned up a few times. Its matching antigen is unknown. This entry is derived from a study of cytomegalovirus exposure and HLA in healthy donors. Study outcomes and limitations: Reportedly, HLA-A and HLA-B alleles of most subjects were accurately predicted from TCR beta. Cytomegalovirus-associated status was assigned to more than 150 TCR beta chains. The authors later linked a missense DCLRE1C variant to TCR beta V- and J-gene trimming. The availability of immune exposure information extended only to CMV serostatus.

The study ran its PCR with 60 Vbeta and 13 Jbeta primers. The table came from immunoSEQ multiplex PCR; TCRdb's copy has only in-frame clones and leaves some out. Of 95,000 to 150,000 clones listed, approximately 15% are singletons. This CDR3 spans 15 amino acids. Germline V gene data show CDR1 as MDHEN and CDR2 as SYDVKM. The ends lost 3 bases at V and 9 bases at J; junction bases unmatched: 11. The chain combines TRBV28 with TRBJ2-1, with 7 bases lining up with TRBD1. This receptor was taken from a young woman in good health and CMV-seronegative. Sequencing input: PBMCs. CDR3 protein: CASSLTGTVTSEQFF. The CDR3 coding sequence is TGTGCCAGCAGTTTGACCGGGACAGTCACGAGTGAGCAGTTCTTC.